These T cell receptor beta chains were read from a single sample in a study of T cell responses to AZD1222 COVID-19 vaccine. Libraries were prepared by immunoSEQ multiplex PCR; TCRdb keeps only in-frame clonotypes and omits some of them. The table lists approximately 150,000 clones, roughly 92% of them singletons, with 1.6% in the top ten. Specimen: peripheral blood, collected on day 0 of AZD1222 vaccination. The source is an adult in good health. Both conserved end residues are part of each CDR3. D genes are given only for firm matches. The size field is filled for only some rows; it gives once, few, many or a size class.

d_gene,abundance,v_gene,j_gene,CDR3nt,CDR3aa
TRBD1,.,TRBV18,TRBJ1-2,TGTGCCAGCTCGGGACAGCACTATGGCTACACCTTC,CASSGQHYGYTF
.,.,TRBV5-4,TRBJ2-1,TGTGCCAGCAGCTTGGCCGAAGTCATCGGACGCGATGAGCAGTTCTTC,CASSLAEVIGRDEQFF
.,.,TRBV5-1,TRBJ1-1,TGCGCCAGCAGCTTGGGGGGATGGGGCACTGAAGCTTTCTTT,CASSLGGWGTEAFF
.,.,TRBV7-9,TRBJ1-1,TGTGCCAGCAGCTTTAAGGGGGAAGAAGCTTTCTTT,CASSFKGEEAFF
TRBD2,once,TRBV6-2/TRBV6-3,TRBJ2-1,TGTGCCAGCAGTTATAGCGGGGGGGCGGGTTACAATGAGCAGTTCTTC,CASSYSGGAGYNEQFF
.,.,TRBV20-1,TRBJ1-2,TGCAGTGCTAGAGGGCGTTATGGCTACACCTTC,CSARGRYGYTF
TRBD2,.,TRBV5-1,TRBJ2-5,TGCGCCAGCTCCTCCGGGGGGAGCGGCCAAGAGACCCAGTACTTC,CASSSGGSGQETQYF
.,.,TRBV5-1,TRBJ2-1,TGCGCCAGCAGCCCCAAAAGTTCCTACAATGAGCAGTTCTTC,CASSPKSSYNEQFF
TRBD2,.,TRBV5-1,TRBJ2-5,TGCGCCAGCAGCTTGGTCGCTAGCGGGGGGGCCGCTGAGACCCAGTACTTC,CASSLVASGGAAETQYF
.,.,TRBV18,TRBJ2-1,TGTGCCAGCTCACCGGGGAGAGGGGTTAACAATGAGCAGTTCTTC,CASSPGRGVNNEQFF
TRBD1,.,TRBV7-2,TRBJ1-5,TGTGCCAGCAGCTTAGAAGCCAGGGGGCTTCGGCAGCCCCAGCATTTT,CASSLEARGLRQPQHF
.,.,TRBV5-6,TRBJ1-2,TGTGCCAGCAGCTTGGATCTCAGGATCGACTATGGCTACACCTTC,CASSLDLRIDYGYTF
.,.,TRBV7-8,TRBJ1-1,TGTGCCAGCAGCTTAGCGAGGGGCGCAAGAGCTTTCTTT,CASSLARGARAFF
.,.,TRBV18,TRBJ1-5,TGTGCCAGCTCACCAGTAGGCCACGGGGGGAGCGAGCCCCAGCATTTT,CASSPVGHGGSEPQHF
.,.,TRBV5-5,TRBJ2-5,TGTGCCAGCAGCTTGGACCCTCAAGAGACCCAGTACTTC,CASSLDPQETQYF
.,once,TRBV27,TRBJ1-1,TGTGCCAGCAGTTTATTAGGCCTGAACACTGAAGCTTTCTTT,CASSLLGLNTEAFF
.,.,TRBV4-2,TRBJ1-5,TGTGCCAGCAGCCAAGAAGGGGAGAGTCGGCGCAATCAGCCCCAGCATTTT,CASSQEGESRRNQPQHF
TRBD2,.,TRBV19,TRBJ2-5,TGTGCCAGTAGTAAACAGCGGGGGCCTGTGGAGACCCAGTACTTC,CASSKQRGPVETQYF
TRBD1,.,TRBV9,TRBJ1-1,TGTGCCAGCAGCGTACGACAGGGGGATAGGTACACTGAAGCTTTCTTT,CASSVRQGDRYTEAFF
TRBD2,.,TRBV9,TRBJ2-3,TGTGCCAGCAGCGCGAGTATAGCGGGAGTCTGGAACCACCGGGATGATACGCAGTATTTT,CASSASIAGVWNHRDDTQYF
.,.,TRBV6-5,TRBJ1-1,TGTGCCAGTGGGGGGGTCCTTACTGAAGCTTTCTTT,CASGGVLTEAFF
.,.,TRBV5-8,TRBJ1-6,TGTGCCAGCAGTCGGGACACGAGCTCCTATAATTCACCCCTCCACTTT,CASSRDTSSYNSPLHF
TRBD1,.,TRBV19,TRBJ1-1,TGTGCCAGTAGTTACAGGGGGTACACTGAAGCTTTCTTT,CASSYRGYTEAFF
.,.,TRBV4-2,TRBJ2-7,TGTGCCAGCAGCCCCCACCCCGCCCAGGAGTACGAGCAGTACTTC,CASSPHPAQEYEQYF
.,.,TRBV19,TRBJ2-6,TGTGCCAGTAGTTCCCGGACCCACTCTGGGGCCAACGTCCTGACTTTC,CASSSRTHSGANVLTF
.,once,TRBV7-2,TRBJ1-2,TGTGCCAGCAGCCCCTCTTGGGGGTCAAATGGCTACACCTTC,CASSPSWGSNGYTF
TRBD1,.,TRBV7-2,TRBJ1-1,TGTGCCAGCAGCCAGACAGGGGGCGTCACTGAAGCTTTCTTT,CASSQTGGVTEAFF
TRBD2,.,TRBV7-8,TRBJ2-7,TGTGCCAGCAGCTTACCGGTACTAGCGGGACCTTCCTACGAGCAGTACTTC,CASSLPVLAGPSYEQYF
TRBD1,.,TRBV18,TRBJ1-5,TGTGCCAGCTCACCAGGGGAGGGGGCAGGACAGCCCCAGCATTTT,CASSPGEGAGQPQHF
.,.,TRBV27,TRBJ2-6,TGTGCCGCGAGGCCTCGCTCTGGGGCCAACGTCCTGACTTTC,CAARPRSGANVLTF
.,.,TRBV7-9,TRBJ1-6,TGTGCCAGCAGAAAGGGTAACAGTAATTCACCCCTCCACTTT,CASRKGNSNSPLHF
.,.,TRBV5-1,TRBJ2-5,TGCGCCAGCAGCTTTCGCGGGGCGGGAGAGACCCAGTACTTC,CASSFRGAGETQYF
.,.,TRBV4-1,TRBJ1-6,TGCGCCAGCAGCCTCGGCCAGTATAATTCACCCCTCCACTTT,CASSLGQYNSPLHF